The clone carrying this T cell receptor (beta chain) came up once. Its specificity is not known. The entry originates in a study of lymphopenia after photon versus proton radiotherapy. The CDR3 sequence is 16 residues long. Findings and caveats of the study: After the lymphocyte nadir, photon-treated repertoires showed oligoclonal expansion, especially of CD8+ Temra cells. Under photons, naive T cells and diversity fell while effector/memory populations rose.

This table comes from immunoSEQ multiplex PCR, and its TCRdb copy is limited to in-frame clones, with some not included. The data contain under 65,000 clones, roughly 84% of them singletons. The TCR originated in a man aged 60 to 69 with pancreatic cancer. Sequences were derived from peripheral blood, sampled from a patient treated with proton-based radiotherapy. The rearrangement joins TRBV21-1 to TRBJ2-3; no DNA check was done on the table's D call, TRBD2. TRBV21-1 is a listed pseudogene. CDR3 in DNA: TGTGCCAGCAGCAACTCAGGTCCACTAGCGCCAGATACGCAGTATTTT. It translates to CASSNSGPLAPDTQYF.